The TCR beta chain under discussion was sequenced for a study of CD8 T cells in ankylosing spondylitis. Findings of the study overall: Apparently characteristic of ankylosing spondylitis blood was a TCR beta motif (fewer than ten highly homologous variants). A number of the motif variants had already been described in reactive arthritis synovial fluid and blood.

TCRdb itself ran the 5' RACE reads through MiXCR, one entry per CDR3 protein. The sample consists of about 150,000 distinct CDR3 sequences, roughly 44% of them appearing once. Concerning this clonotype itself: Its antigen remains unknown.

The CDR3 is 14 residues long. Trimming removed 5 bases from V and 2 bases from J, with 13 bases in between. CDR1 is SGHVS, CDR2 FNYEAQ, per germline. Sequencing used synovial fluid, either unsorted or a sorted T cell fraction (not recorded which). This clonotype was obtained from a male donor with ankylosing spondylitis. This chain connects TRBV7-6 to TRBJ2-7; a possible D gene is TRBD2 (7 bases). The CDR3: CASSLGRGTYEQYF. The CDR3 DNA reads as TGTGCCAGCAGCCTAGGGAGGGGGACCTACGAGCAGTACTTC.